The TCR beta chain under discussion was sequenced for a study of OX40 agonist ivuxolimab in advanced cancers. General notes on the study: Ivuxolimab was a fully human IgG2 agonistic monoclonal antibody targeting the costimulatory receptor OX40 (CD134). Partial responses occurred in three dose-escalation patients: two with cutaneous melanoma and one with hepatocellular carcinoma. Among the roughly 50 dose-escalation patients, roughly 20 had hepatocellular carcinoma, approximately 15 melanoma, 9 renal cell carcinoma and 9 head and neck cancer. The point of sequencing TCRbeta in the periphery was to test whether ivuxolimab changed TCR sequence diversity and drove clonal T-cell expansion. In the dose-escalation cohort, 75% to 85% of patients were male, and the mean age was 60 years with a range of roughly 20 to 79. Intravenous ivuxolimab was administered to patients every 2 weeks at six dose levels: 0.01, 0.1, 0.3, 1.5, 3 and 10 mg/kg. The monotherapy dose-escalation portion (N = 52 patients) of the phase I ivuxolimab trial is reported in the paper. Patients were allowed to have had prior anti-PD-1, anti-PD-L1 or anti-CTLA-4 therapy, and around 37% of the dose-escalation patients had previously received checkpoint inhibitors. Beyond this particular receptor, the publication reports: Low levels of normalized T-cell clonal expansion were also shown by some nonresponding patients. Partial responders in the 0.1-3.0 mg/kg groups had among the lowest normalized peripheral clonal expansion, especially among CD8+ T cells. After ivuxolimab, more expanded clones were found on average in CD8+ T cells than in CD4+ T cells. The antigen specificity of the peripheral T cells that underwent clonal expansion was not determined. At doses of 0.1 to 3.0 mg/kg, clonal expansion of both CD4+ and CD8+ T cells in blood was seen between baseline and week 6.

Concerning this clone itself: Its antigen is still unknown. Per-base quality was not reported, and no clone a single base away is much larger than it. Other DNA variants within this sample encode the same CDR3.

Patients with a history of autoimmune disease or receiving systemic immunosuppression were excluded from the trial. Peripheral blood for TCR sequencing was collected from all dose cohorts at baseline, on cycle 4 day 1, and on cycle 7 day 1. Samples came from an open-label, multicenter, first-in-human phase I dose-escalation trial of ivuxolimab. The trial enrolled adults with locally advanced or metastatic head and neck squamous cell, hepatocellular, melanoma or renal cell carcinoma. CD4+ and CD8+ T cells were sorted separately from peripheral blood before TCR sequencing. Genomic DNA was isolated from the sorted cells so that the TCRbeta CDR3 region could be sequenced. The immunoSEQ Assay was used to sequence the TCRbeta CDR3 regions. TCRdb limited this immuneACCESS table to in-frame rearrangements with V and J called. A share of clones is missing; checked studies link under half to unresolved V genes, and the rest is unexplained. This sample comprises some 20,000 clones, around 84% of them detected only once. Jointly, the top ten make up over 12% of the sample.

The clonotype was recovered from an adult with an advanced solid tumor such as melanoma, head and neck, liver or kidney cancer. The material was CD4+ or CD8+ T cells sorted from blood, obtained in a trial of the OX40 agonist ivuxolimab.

CDR3 sequence: CASSLQGSHYGYTF. The sequenced DNA: TGTGCCAGCAGTTTACAGGGGAGCCACTATGGCTACACCTTC. The rearranged chain carries TRBV28 and TRBJ1-2, with a weak D call of TRBD1 (6 bases match). From the germline V gene, CDR1 is MDHEN and CDR2 is SYDVKM. The trim is 2 bases for V and 3 bases for J, with a gap of 10 bases between the germline ends. The CDR3, cysteine through phenylalanine, is 14 amino acids long. Only the CDR3 region is kept as DNA, spanning 42 bases read in frame from base 1.